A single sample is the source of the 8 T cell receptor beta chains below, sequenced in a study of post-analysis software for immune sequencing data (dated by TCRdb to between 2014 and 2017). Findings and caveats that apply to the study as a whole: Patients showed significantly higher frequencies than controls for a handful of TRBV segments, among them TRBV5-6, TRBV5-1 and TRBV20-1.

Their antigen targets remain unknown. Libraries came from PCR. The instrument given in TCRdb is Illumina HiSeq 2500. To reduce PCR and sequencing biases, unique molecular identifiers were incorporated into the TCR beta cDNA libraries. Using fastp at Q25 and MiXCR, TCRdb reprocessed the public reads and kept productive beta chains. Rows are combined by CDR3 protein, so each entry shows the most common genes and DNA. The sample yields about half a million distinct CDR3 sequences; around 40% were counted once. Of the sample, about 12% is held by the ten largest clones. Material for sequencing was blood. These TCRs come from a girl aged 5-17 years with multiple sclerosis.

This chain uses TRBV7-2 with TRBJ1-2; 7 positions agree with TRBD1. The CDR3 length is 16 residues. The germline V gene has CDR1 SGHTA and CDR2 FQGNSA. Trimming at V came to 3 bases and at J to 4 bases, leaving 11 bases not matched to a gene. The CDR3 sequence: CASSLATGPGRYGYTF. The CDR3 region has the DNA TGTGCCAGCAGCTTGGCGACAGGGCCTGGGCGCTATGGCTACACCTTC.

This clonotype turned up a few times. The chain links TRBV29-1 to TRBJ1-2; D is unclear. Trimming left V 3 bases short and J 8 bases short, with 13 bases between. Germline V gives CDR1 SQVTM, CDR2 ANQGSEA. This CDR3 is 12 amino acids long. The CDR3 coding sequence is TGCAGCGTTGAGGTCAGGCCCGTAGGCTACACCTTC. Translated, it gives CSVEVRPVGYTF.

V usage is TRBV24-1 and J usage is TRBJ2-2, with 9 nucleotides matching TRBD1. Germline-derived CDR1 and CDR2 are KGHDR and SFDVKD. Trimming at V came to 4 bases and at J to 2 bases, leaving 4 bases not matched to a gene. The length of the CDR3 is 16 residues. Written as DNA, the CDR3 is TGTGCCACCAGTGAACGGACAGGGGCAAACACCGGGGAGCTGTTTTTT. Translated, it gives CATSERTGANTGELFF.

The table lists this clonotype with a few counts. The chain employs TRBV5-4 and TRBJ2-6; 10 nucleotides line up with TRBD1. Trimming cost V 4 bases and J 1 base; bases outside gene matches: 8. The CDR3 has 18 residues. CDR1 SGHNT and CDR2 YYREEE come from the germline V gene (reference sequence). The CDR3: CASSRPGQGPSGANVLTF. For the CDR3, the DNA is TGTGCCAGCAGCCGTCCGGGACAGGGGCCTTCTGGGGCCAACGTCCTGACTTTC.

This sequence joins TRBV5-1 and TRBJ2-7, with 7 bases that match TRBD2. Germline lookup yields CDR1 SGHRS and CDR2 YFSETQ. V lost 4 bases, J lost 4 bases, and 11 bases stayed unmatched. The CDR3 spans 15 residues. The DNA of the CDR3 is TGCGCCAGCAGCCCACGACTAGCCCAACCGTACGAGCAGTACTTC. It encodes CASSPRLAQPYEQYF.

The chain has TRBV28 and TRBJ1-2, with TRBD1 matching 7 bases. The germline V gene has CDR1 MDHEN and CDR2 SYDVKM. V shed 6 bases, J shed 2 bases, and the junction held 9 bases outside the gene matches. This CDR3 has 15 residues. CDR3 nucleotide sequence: TGTGCCAGCAGAGAATACAGGGGACTAAACTATGGCTACACCTTC. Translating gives CASREYRGLNYGYTF.

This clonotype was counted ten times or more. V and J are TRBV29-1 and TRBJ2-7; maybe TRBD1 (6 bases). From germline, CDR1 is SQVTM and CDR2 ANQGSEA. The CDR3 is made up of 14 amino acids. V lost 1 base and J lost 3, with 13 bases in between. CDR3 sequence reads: CSVEGGQGIYEQYF. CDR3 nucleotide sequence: TGCAGCGTTGAAGGGGGGCAGGGGATCTACGAGCAGTACTTC.

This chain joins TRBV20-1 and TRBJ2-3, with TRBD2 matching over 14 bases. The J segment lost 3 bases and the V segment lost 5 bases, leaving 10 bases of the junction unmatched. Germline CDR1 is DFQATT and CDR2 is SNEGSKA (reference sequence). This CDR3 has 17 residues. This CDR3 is CSASRLAGGLGTDTQYF. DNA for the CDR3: TGCAGTGCTTCCAGACTAGCGGGAGGGTTGGGGACAGATACGCAGTATTTT.